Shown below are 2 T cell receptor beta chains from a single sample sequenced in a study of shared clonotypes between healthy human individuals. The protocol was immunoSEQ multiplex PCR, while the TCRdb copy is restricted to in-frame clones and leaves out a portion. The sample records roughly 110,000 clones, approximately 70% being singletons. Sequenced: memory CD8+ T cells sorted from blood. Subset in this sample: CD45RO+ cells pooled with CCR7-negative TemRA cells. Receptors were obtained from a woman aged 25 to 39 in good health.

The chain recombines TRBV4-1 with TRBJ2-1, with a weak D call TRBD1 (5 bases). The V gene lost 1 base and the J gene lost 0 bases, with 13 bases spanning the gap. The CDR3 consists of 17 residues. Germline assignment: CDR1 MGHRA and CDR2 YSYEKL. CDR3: CASSQGRAKSSYNEQFF. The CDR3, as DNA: TGCGCCAGCAGCCAAGGCAGGGCTAAAAGCTCCTACAATGAGCAGTTCTTC.

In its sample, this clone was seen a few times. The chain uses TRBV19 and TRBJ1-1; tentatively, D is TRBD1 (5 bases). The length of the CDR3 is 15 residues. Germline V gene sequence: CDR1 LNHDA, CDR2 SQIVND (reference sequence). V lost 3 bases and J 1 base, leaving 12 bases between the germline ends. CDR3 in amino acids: CASSIWGGANTEAFF. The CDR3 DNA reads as TGTGCCAGTAGTATCTGGGGGGGAGCGAACACTGAAGCTTTCTTT.